This T cell receptor (beta chain) appears in the sequencing data of a study of T cell changes during pregnancy in multiple sclerosis. Sequencing was performed with immunoSEQ multiplex PCR; in TCRdb, only in-frame clones are kept and a portion is missing. The sample lists roughly 70,000 clones, 80% to 95% occurring once. From germline, CDR1 is SGHNT and CDR2 YYREEE (reference sequence). With 0 bases removed from V and 4 bases from J, the gap between germline ends came to 5 bases. The CDR3 totals 13 residues. The sample was peripheral blood, taken in the first trimester of pregnancy. The receptor was isolated from a female donor with multiple sclerosis, enrolled in a pregnancy study. The gene calls are TRBV5-4 and TRBJ1-3; D gene uncertain. Written as DNA, the CDR3 is TGTGCCAGCAGCTTGGCGAGCGGAAACACCATATATTTT. It encodes CASSLASGNTIYF. The full variable domain, with the rest looked up from reference TRBV5-4 and TRBJ1-3, is ETGVTQSPTHLIKTRGQQVTLRCSSQSGHNTVSWYQQALGQGPQFIFQYYREEENGRGNFPPRFSGLQFPNYSSELNVNALELDDSALYLCASSLASGNTIYFGEGSWLTVV.